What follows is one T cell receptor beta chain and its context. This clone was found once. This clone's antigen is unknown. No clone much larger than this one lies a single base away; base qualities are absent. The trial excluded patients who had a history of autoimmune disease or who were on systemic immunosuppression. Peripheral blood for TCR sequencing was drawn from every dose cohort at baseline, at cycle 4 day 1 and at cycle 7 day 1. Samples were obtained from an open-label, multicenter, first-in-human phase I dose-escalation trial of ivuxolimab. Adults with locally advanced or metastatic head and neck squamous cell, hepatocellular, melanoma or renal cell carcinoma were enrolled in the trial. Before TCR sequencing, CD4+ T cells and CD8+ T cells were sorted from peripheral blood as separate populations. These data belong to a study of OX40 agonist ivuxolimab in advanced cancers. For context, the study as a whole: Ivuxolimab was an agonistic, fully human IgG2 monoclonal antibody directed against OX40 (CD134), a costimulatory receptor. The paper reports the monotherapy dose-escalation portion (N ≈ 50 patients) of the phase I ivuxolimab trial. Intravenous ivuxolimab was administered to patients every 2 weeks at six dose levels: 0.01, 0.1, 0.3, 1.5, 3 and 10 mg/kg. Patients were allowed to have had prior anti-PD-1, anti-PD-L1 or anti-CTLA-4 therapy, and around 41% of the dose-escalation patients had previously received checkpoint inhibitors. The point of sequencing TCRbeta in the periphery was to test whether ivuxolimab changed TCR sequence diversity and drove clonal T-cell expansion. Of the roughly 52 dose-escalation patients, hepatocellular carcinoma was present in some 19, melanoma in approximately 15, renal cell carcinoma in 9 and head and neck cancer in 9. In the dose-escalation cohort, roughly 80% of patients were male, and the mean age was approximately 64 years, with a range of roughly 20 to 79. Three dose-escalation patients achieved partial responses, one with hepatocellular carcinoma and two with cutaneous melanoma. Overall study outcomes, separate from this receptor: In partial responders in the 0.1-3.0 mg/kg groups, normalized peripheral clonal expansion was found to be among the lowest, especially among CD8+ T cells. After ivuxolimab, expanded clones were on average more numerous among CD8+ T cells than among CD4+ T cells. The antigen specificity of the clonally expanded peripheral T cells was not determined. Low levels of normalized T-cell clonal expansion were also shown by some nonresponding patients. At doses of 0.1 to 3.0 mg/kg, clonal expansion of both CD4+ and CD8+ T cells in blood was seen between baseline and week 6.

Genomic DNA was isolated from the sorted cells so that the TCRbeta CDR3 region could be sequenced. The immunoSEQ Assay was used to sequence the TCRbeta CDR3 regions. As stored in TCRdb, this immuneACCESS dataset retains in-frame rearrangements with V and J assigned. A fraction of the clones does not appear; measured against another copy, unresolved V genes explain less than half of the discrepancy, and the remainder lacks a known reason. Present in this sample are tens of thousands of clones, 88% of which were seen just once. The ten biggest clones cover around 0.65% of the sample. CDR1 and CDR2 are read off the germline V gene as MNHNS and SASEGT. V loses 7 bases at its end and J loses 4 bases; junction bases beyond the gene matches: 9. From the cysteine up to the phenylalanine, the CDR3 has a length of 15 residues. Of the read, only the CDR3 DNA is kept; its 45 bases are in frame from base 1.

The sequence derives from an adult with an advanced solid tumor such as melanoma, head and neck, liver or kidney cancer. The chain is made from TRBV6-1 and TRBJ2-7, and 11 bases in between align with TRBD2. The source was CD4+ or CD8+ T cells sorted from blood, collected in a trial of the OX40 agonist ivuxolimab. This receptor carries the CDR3 CASTQQGTSGYEQYF. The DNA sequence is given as TGTGCCAGCACCCAGCAAGGGACTAGCGGTTACGAGCAGTACTTC.